The next 7 T cell receptor beta chains were all read from a single sample in a study of blood T cell repertoires in COVID-19. Assay: immunoSEQ multiplex PCR; the TCRdb copy retains only in-frame clones and omits some. The table records about 160,000 clones, about 84% of them present only once. Sequencing was performed on PBMCs or T cells enriched from blood (not recorded which). The origin of the receptors is a woman aged 35 to 49 with acute COVID-19.

This clone occurred once. The genes are TRBV7-2 and TRBJ1-2; weak D call: TRBD1 (5 bases). CDR1 and CDR2 from the germline V gene are SGHTA and FQGNSA. The V gene lost 6 bases and the J gene lost 3 bases, with 14 bases spanning the gap. CDR3 length: 14 residues. The CDR3 DNA follows: TGTGCCAGCAGGCCCCCGGAAGGGGACTATGGCTACACCTTC. Protein product: CASRPPEGDYGYTF.

The V and J genes are TRBV9 and TRBJ2-3; no clear D. The CDR3 runs to 15 residues. V was shortened by 0 bases and J by 3 bases, with 11 bases between the two germline ends. CDR1 and CDR2 (germline): SGDLS, YYNGEE. The CDR3 reads CASSVVSVPTDTQYF. The CDR3 coding sequence is TGTGCCAGCAGCGTAGTAAGCGTTCCGACAGATACGCAGTATTTT.

The chain recombines TRBV12-3 or TRBV12-4 with TRBJ2-3; D might be TRBD2 (6 bases). V lost 3 bases, J lost 4 bases, and 8 bases lay in between. The CDR3 totals 13 residues. CDR3 nucleotide sequence: TGTGCCAGCAGTTTTGGAGGGCCAGATACGCAGTATTTT. This translates into CASSFGGPDTQYF.

V and J are TRBV11-2 and TRBJ2-7; no definite D call. CDR3 size: 12 residues. CDR1 and CDR2 (germline): SGHAT, FQNNGV. V shed 4 bases and J shed 9 bases, with 13 bases lying between them. The CDR3 sequence is CASSSSQRWQYV. The CDR3 DNA follows: TGTGCCAGCAGCTCCTCCCAGCGTTGGCAGTACGTC.

The gene calls are TRBV2 and TRBJ1-5; a weak D match, TRBD1 (6 bases). This CDR3 contains 12 residues. V lost 6 bases, J lost 4 bases, and 7 bases lay in between. Per germline, CDR1 SNHLY and CDR2 FYNNEI. Here the CDR3 reads CASSGQNQPQHF. DNA for the CDR3: TGTGCCAGCAGCGGACAGAATCAGCCCCAGCATTTT.

At least ten counts were recorded for this clone. The genes are TRBV7-9 and TRBJ2-5; TRBD2 aligns across 9 bases. Trimming at V came to 2 bases and at J to 5 bases, leaving 9 bases not matched to a gene. The CDR3 is made up of 16 amino acids. From germline, CDR1 is SEHNR and CDR2 FQNEAQ (reference sequence). This chain's CDR3 is CASSLSSGRDWETQYF. The CDR3 coding sequence is TGTGCCAGCAGCTTAAGTAGCGGGAGAGATTGGGAGACCCAGTACTTC.

The chain carries TRBV11-2 and TRBJ1-2; no clear D gene. V lost 0 bases to trimming and J lost 1 base, with 15 bases between them. There are 17 residues in the CDR3. Germline loops: CDR1 SGHAT, CDR2 FQNNGV. CDR3: CASSLESGPLVNYGYTF. The CDR3 DNA reads TGTGCCAGCAGCTTAGAGTCAGGTCCCCTCGTTAACTATGGCTACACCTTC.